This T cell receptor (beta chain) is from a study of CD8 T cells in Susac syndrome. Random hexamers served to reverse transcribe roughly 0.45 to 1 ug RNA. Each CDR3 protein gets one entry after TCRdb re-called the immunoSEQ multiplex PCR reads with MiXCR. This sample has about 400,000 distinct CDR3 sequences, with more than 80% found just once. TCR beta sequencing covered blood CD8+ and CD4+ T cells. The multiple sclerosis controls consisted of treatment-naive patients with relapsing-remitting disease, either stable or active. Negative isolation was used for CD8+ and CD4+ T cells and FACS enrichment for TEMRA cells. This clonotype was observed a handful of times. Sequencing was carried out using CD8+ T cells from PBMCs. This sequence originates from a human donor with multiple sclerosis.

The DNA of the CDR3 is TGCAGCGTTGAAGACCTGACTAGCGGCAGCACAGATACGCAGTATTTT. It codes for CSVEDLTSGSTDTQYF. J is TRBJ2-3 and V is TRBV29-1; TRBD2 aligns across 9 bases. Germline V gene sequence: CDR1 SQVTM, CDR2 ANQGSEA. The V gene end was trimmed by 0 bases and the J gene end by 0 bases; junction bases not matched to a gene: 4. This CDR3 region has 16 residues.